This record concerns one T cell receptor beta chain sequence. No cognate antigen has been identified for it. No base quality values were provided; no much bigger clone lies one nucleotide off. This specimen belongs to a study of cytomegalovirus exposure and HLA in healthy donors (dated by TCRdb to about 2017). Notes on the research overall: An earlier analysis of around 600 of the donors reported 250 to 350 Gb of sequence data and around 120 million unique TCR beta sequences from about 200 million T cells. Around 320 gigabases of sequencing data and tens of millions of unique TCR sequences were included in an early release covering around 600 HLA-typed donors. Of the roughly 400 genotyped donors, approximately 83% fell in the genetic ancestry cluster associated with self-reported Caucasian donors. The study was designed to test whether signatures of past pathogen exposure could be identified by cataloging public T cell receptors. The study used immunosequencing to profile the T cell repertoires of 670 or so subjects and linked those repertoires to cytomegalovirus serostatus. Besides the first cohort of roughly 640 subjects, a separate validation cohort made up of about 120 different subjects was used. High-throughput TCR immunosequencing, statistical association of individual TCRs with disease status, and machine learning were combined to predict cytomegalovirus infection status. A later analysis re-analyzed previously published TCR beta repertoires from 666 donors and added high-resolution HLA genotyping to study TCR occurrence patterns. The later analysis used no new phenotypic data to find candidate immune exposures, relying instead on TCR beta sequences and their occurrence across donors. In an earlier analysis of a few hundred of the donors, high-throughput TCR beta sequencing was used to judge whether each TCR beta V gene segment behaved as functional or pseudogenic. Donor age, sex, ethnicity and CMV serostatus were compiled alongside the repertoire data. Genome-wide SNP genotypes for about three fifths of the 666 donors were used in a later genetic analysis, which treated that subset as a discovery cohort. All discovery cohort repertoires had been generated on a single sequencing platform. HLA typing covered class I and class II loci at four-digit resolution. The number of donors typed differed by locus, with about 629-640 for A, B, C, DRB1 and DQB1, roughly 520 for DQA1, approximately 570 for DPA1, and roughly 450 for DPB1. Roughly 5 DR-DQ haplotypes were handled as single units for association and clustering, since linkage in the cohort was strong. Among roughly 400 genotyped donors of the cohort, an average of about 240,000 unique TCR beta nucleotide sequences was sequenced per donor, of which about 20% were non-productive.

Trimming costs V 4 bases and J 5 bases, and their ends lie 21 bases apart. The germline V gene gives CDR1 as LGHNA and CDR2 as YNFKEQ. From its cysteine to its phenylalanine, the CDR3 spans 17 amino acids. CDR3 DNA is the only sequence kept; it has 51 bases, read in frame from the first base. What the study reported, not specific to this receptor: The presence/absence analyses assumed that sequencing depth was roughly uniform across donors, and that assumption may not be true. CMV serostatus was the only immune exposure information available for the cohort. In the study, about 150 TCR beta chains were listed as associated with cytomegalovirus. Because some donors lacked HLA typing at each locus, the association tests relied only on the typed subset. Some IMGT-functional V segments, including TRBV6-2 and TRBV6-3, could not be told apart with the 87-base-pair reads, so those segments were excluded. Around 16 rarely observed V segments, including chromosome 9 orphons, were excluded from the earlier analysis of a few hundred of the donors because counts were too low. In a later analysis, the rate of TCR association differed among HLA loci, with DRB1 alleles having the most associated TCRs and HLA-C alleles having the fewest. A further reported finding was that TCR beta sequences accurately predicted the HLA-A and HLA-B alleles for most subjects in the first cohort. A later genetic analysis reported fewer N-insertions in productive TCRs among donors in an Asian-associated ancestry cluster than the 666-donor mean. The classifier was reported to diagnose cytomegalovirus status with high specificity and sensitivity in both the original and validation cohorts. The authors suggested that the approach could potentially be extended to other disease states and immunological phenotypes. V-gene and J-gene trimming of TCR beta chains was associated with a missense DCLRE1C variant in a later genetic analysis, and the association was replicated in an independent cohort. A later analysis found that most CMV-associated TCR beta chains appeared HLA-restricted, with HLA associations seemingly driven largely by CMV exposure. An earlier analysis of several hundred of the donors showed that most TCR beta V segments appeared in productive rearrangements either about 90% or about 30% of the time, which broadly matched IMGT annotations. In vitro tests confirmed that a few of the cytomegalovirus-associated TCR beta chains recognize cytomegalovirus antigens. Assigning TCR associations to individual alleles was difficult when HLA alleles, especially DR and DQ, strongly co-occurred. At a false discovery rate of 0.05, a later analysis linked 15,000 to 20,000 TCR beta sequences to specific HLA alleles. The sequencing pipeline was judged likely to have produced a cluster of highly shared sequence variants as a technical artifact. In a later analysis, HLA-associated TCR beta chains showed more clonal expansion and lower generation probabilities than non-associated chains that were equally common. While some public TCRs were present in many individuals, most TCR sequences turned up only very rarely across donors. Linkage disequilibrium might explain the correlated functional status among segregating V segments, but an unknown experimental factor could not be excluded. In this cohort, only TCR beta chains were sequenced, and detectable features were limited by the absence of alpha or paired-chain data. According to a later analysis, parvovirus B19, influenza, CMV and Epstein-Barr virus appeared linked to several top co-occurrence clusters.

Library method: the immunoSEQ multiplex PCR assay. For the multiplex PCR, a mixture combining 60 forward primers for TCR Vbeta segments and 13 reverse primers for TCR Jbeta segments was used. The CDR3 region of rearranged TCR beta genes was amplified from genomic DNA with a multiplex PCR assay. On the Illumina HiSeq System, the amplified TCR beta libraries were sequenced as 87-base-pair reads. The authors' analysis ran thus. A later analysis counted about 80 million unique TCR beta chains across the 650 to 800 repertoires, and 9.5 million to 11 million of these chains were shared by at least two donors. Raw reads were error-corrected and collapsed into unique sequences with a nearest-neighbor algorithm that merged closely related sequences to remove PCR and sequencing errors. Alignment of CDR3 sequences to IMGT reference sequences was used to assign V, D and J gene segments. For a sequence to be retained, at least a six-nucleotide match to both a V gene segment and a J gene segment was required. A rearrangement counted as productive if the CDR3 had no stop codons and remained in frame with V and J, and every other rearrangement counted as non-productive. CDR3 was defined according to IMGT convention as the region running from the second conserved V-encoded cysteine to the conserved J-encoded phenylalanine. Sequences without an unambiguous match to a single V gene segment were excluded from the earlier analysis of approximately 600 of the donors. An earlier analysis of about 590 of the donors classified V segments as functional when productive rearrangements were above 56.7% and as segregating when the standard deviation between donors was above 5%. A statistical classification framework was developed to diagnose cytomegalovirus status using the catalog of TCR beta chain sequences. A later analysis assigned V and J genes by comparing TCR nucleotide sequences with IMGT/GENE-DB human TR gene sequences. A later analysis assigned CDR3 sequences and most-parsimonious VDJ recombination scenarios with the TCRdist pipeline. In a later analysis, each TCR beta chain was defined by its CDR3 amino acid sequence together with its V-gene family, and reads without a unique V-gene family were excluded. A later analysis removed 550 to 700 highly shared, low-generation-probability nucleotide sequences to deal with suspected cross-contamination and a sequencing artifact. In a later analysis, a clonal expansion index for each public chain was calculated from normalized within-repertoire ranks of inferred template counts. In a later analysis, generation probabilities were computed with a VDJ recombination model fitted to out-of-frame rearrangements, and the resulting probabilities were checked against IGoR. In a later analysis, TCR-TCR, TCR-HLA and TCR-CMV co-occurrence was scored with hypergeometric tests, and a repertoire-size bias correction was applied to TCR pairs. A later analysis estimated false discovery rates by permuting HLA or CMV assignments 20 times. In a later analysis, co-occurring TCRs were grouped with DBSCAN, and TCRdist sequence similarity was added when clustering was performed within HLA-allele-positive subsets. For co-occurrence clustering, repertoires with fewer than 30,000 or more than 120,000 public chains were excluded, along with about five repertoires with anomalous nucleotide sharing. In its TCRdb copy, this immuneACCESS table keeps in-frame sequences only and misses some clones. Where compared with another copy, unresolved V genes explain less than half of these, and the others have no known cause. That table is the source of V, J and clone size, and D and trimming were worked out from the DNA. The sample includes around 99,000 clones, with roughly four fifths observed a single time. The ten most abundant clones make up roughly 2% of the sample.

The cohort comprised 550 to 700 healthy bone marrow donors. All cohort members were sampled while nominally healthy, although unrecorded immune exposures were likely present. The donor was CMV seronegative and belonged to the group of over 300 seronegative cohort members. A peripheral blood sample was provided by each donor, and peripheral blood mononuclear cells were used for TCR beta sequencing. The Qiagen DNeasy Blood Extraction Kit was used to extract genomic DNA from the blood cell samples. The receptor comes from a man between 18 and 35 years old in good health and CMV-seronegative. Recombination connected TRBV4-2 to TRBJ2-1; perhaps TRBD2 is the D gene, with 7 bases matching. The specimen sequenced was PBMCs. CDR3 reads: CASSPIREGGENNEQFF. The DNA sequence is as follows: TGTGCCAGCAGCCCTATCCGTGAAGGGGGGGAGAACAATGAGCAGTTCTTC.